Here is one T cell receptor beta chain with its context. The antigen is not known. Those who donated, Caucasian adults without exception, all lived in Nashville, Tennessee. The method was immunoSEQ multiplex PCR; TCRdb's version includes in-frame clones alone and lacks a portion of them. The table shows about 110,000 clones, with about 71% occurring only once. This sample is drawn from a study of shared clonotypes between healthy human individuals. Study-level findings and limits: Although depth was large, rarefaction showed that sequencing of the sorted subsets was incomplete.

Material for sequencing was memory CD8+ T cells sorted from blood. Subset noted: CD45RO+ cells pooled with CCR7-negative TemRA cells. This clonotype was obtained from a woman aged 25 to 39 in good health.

CDR3 in amino acids: CASSLGLAGGRTGELFF. In DNA form, the CDR3 reads TGTGCCAGCAGTTTAGGACTAGCGGGAGGAAGAACCGGGGAGCTGTTTTTT. This chain joins TRBV27 and TRBJ2-2, with 14 positions matching TRBD2. V shed 2 bases and J 5 bases; nucleotides not matched to a gene: 4. This CDR3 is 17 amino acids long. Per germline, CDR1 MNHEY and CDR2 SMNVEV (reference sequence).